The clone carrying this TCR beta chain was seen repeatedly, ten times or more. Its cognate antigen is unknown. The data originate from a study of T-cell memory formation after mild COVID-19. Study-level findings and limits: The study detected some responding clones in pre-infection memory, suggesting cross-reactive memory joined.

TCRdb re-derived calls from the 5' RACE reads in MiXCR, one entry per CDR3 protein. The data show around 47,000 distinct CDR3 sequences, with less than 9.5% seen just once and approximately 12% held by the top ten. Per the germline V gene, CDR1 is GTSNPN and CDR2 is SVGIG (reference sequence). The V end lost 0 bases, the J end lost 7 bases, and 7 bases lay between the germline ends. The CDR3 covers 12 residues. The sequenced sample consisted of PBMCs or a T cell subset sorted from them (not recorded which). The chain links TRBV30 to TRBJ1-5; D remains unclear. The receptor's source is an adult woman who had mild COVID-19 (a few samples of this study predate the infection). Cell type and time point are not known. CDR3 DNA sequence: TGTGCCTGGAGTGTACAAGGCCAGCCCCAGCATTTT. This gives the protein CAWSVQGQPQHF.